This T cell receptor beta chain emerged from a study of blood T cell repertoires in COVID-19. Study context: Samples of COVID-19 (acute and convalescent) were obtained from the United States, Italy and Spain. T cells, B-cell-depleted T cells, or PBMCs provided the cDNA or gDNA that served as material.

V gave up 0 bases and J gave up 2 bases, with 13 bases separating them. The germline gives CDR1 SGHDN, CDR2 FVKESK. This CDR3 has 16 residues. In the original processing: Using reference gene primer amplification, nucleated cell counts were estimated. Clones were read by immunoSEQ multiplex PCR, and TCRdb kept only the in-frame ones, dropping some. The DNA was the basis for D and trimming; V, J and clone size are from that table. The table records 200,000 to 300,000 clones, nearly 95% of them present only once. Followed longitudinally, the Seattle patients had been enrolled during active infection. The sequenced sample was peripheral blood. The chain is built from TRBV14 and TRBJ2-5, with D tentatively TRBD2 (6 bases). The origin of this receptor is a man in his thirties or forties with COVID-19, enrolled during active disease. This chain's CDR3 is CASSQEGGVGQETQYF. The CDR3 DNA reads as TGTGCCAGCAGCCAAGAAGGCGGGGTGGGACAAGAGACCCAGTACTTC. Using reference TRBV14 and TRBJ2-5 for the parts outside the CDR3, the full variable domain is EAGVTQFPSHSVIEKGQTVTLRCDPISGHDNLYWYRRVMGKEIKFLLHFVKESKQDESGMPNNRFLAERTGGTYSTLKVQPAELEDSGVYFCASSQEGGVGQETQYFGPGTRLLVL.